The 19 T cell receptor beta chains presented below share a single source sample, sequenced in a study of beta chain features in type 1 diabetes. Isolated RNA was reverse transcribed in full, so expressed TCRB transcripts were sequenced. Repertoires were generated with immunoSEQ multiplex PCR, while TCRdb's copy carries only in-frame clones and drops some. Of hundreds of thousands of clones in the sample, roughly 13% are singletons; the top ten hold approximately 0.015%. Specimen: naive CD4+ T cells from blood. Every receptor here comes from a man aged 18 to 30 in good health.

This clone has more than one count but fewer than ten. This chain connects TRBV18 to TRBJ2-3, with 7 bases matching TRBD1. CDR3 length: 16 amino acids. V gave up 3 bases and J gave up 2 bases; unmatched junction bases: 8. Per germline, CDR1 KGHSH and CDR2 LQKENI. The CDR3 protein is CASSPRQGETTDTQYF. The CDR3 DNA reads as TGTGCCAGCTCACCCAGACAGGGCGAGACCACAGATACGCAGTATTTT.

This chain links TRBV6-5 with TRBJ2-2; possible D gene TRBD1, 6 bases. Germline CDR1 reads MNHEY; CDR2 reads SVGAGI. There are 14 residues in the CDR3. The V and J ends lost 7 bases and 7 bases respectively, with 16 bases between them. The CDR3 loop reads CASTFEGEIGELFF. In DNA, the CDR3 is TGTGCCAGCACCTTCGAGGGGGAAATCGGGGAGCTGTTTTTT.

This chain connects TRBV7-8 to TRBJ2-7; 8 bases are a match to TRBD2. This CDR3 has 14 amino acids. CDR1 is SGHVS and CDR2 is FQNEAQ in the germline V gene. The junction had 10 bases not matched to a gene; V was cut back by 5 bases and J by 7 bases. CDR3 nucleotides: TGTGCCAGCAGCCCGGGAGGGCGGGATGAAGAGCAGTACTTC. This encodes CASSPGGRDEEQYF.

The rearrangement joins TRBV9 to TRBJ1-6, with a tentative D call TRBD1 (5 bases). V was pared by 4 bases and J by 6 bases, with 14 bases between. Germline loops: CDR1 SGDLS, CDR2 YYNGEE. This CDR3 has 15 amino acids. Here the CDR3 DNA reads TGTGCCAGCAGCTGGGGGGGAGATTTTAATTCACCCCTCCACTTT. It is translated as CASSWGGDFNSPLHF.

This clone was seen only a few times. The J gene is TRBJ2-6, the V gene TRBV28; 7 nucleotides match TRBD1. Germline values: CDR1 MDHEN, CDR2 SYDVKM. V gave up 1 base and J gave up 0 bases; unmatched junction bases: 3. The CDR3 spans 17 residues. The DNA for the CDR3 is TGTGCCAGCAGTTTATACAGGGGAAGCTCTGGGGCCAACGTCCTGACTTTC. Amino acid sequence: CASSLYRGSSGANVLTF.

This clone occurred many times. The chain has TRBV25-1 and TRBJ2-4; the match to TRBD1 covers 10 bases. Germline values: CDR1 MGHDK, CDR2 SYGVNS. V was clipped by 4 bases and J by 10 bases; unmatched bases: 4. There are 13 residues in the CDR3. CDR3 in amino acids: CASSARTGGIQYF. CDR3 bases: TGTGCCAGCAGTGCCAGGACAGGGGGGATTCAGTACTTC. Drawing the rest from reference TRBV25-1 and TRBJ2-4, the complete variable domain is EADIYQTPRYLVIGTGKKITLECSQTMGHDKMYWYQQDPGMELHLIHYSYGVNSTEKGDLSSESTVSRIRTEHFPLTLESARPSHTSQYLCASSARTGGIQYFGAGTRLSVL.

This clone was seen only a few times. V usage is TRBV29-1 and J usage is TRBJ1-2; 8 bases fit TRBD1. The germline V gene encodes CDR1 SQVTM and CDR2 ANQGSEA. The CDR3 runs 15 residues. J gave up 5 bases and V 0 bases, and 8 bases lay outside the gene matches. The CDR3 loop reads CSVEEATGGWYGYTF. CDR3 in DNA: TGCAGCGTTGAAGAGGCAACAGGGGGATGGTATGGCTACACCTTC.

This chain connects TRBV6-5 to TRBJ1-4; 9 bases match TRBD1. The CDR3 has 16 amino acids. CDR1 MNHEY and CDR2 SVGAGI come from the germline V gene. V lost 1 base and J lost 7; bases outside the gene matches: 7. The DNA for the CDR3 is TGTGCCAGCAGTTACTGGGGCGCGGGACAGGGTGAAAAACTGTTTTTT. It specifies CASSYWGAGQGEKLFF.

In this sample, this clone turned up a few times. This chain connects TRBV4-3 to TRBJ1-4; 8 bases fit TRBD1. Germline values: CDR1 LGHNA, CDR2 YSLEER. This CDR3 has 18 residues. The J segment lost 2 bases and the V segment lost 2 bases, leaving 10 bases of the junction unmatched. Here the CDR3 DNA reads TGCGCCAGCAGCCAAAGAGTGACAGGGGTTTGGACTAATGAAAAACTGTTTTTT. It specifies CASSQRVTGVWTNEKLFF.

This clone was found a few times. The genes are TRBV9 and TRBJ2-2, with 13 bases aligning to TRBD2. From germline, CDR1 is SGDLS and CDR2 YYNGEE. J was trimmed by 5 bases and V by 4 bases; bases with no gene match: 8. CDR3 size: 17 residues. The CDR3 here is CASSSWTSGRFTGELFF. CDR3 bases: TGTGCCAGCAGCTCCTGGACTAGCGGGAGATTTACCGGGGAGCTGTTTTTT.

This clone was seen only a few times. The chain uses TRBV5-4 and TRBJ1-1; TRBD1 matches at 8 bases. The V segment lost 3 bases and the J segment 6 bases; nucleotides outside the gene matches: 13. CDR3 length: 16 residues. CDR1 SGHNT and CDR2 YYREEE come from the germline V gene (reference sequence). The CDR3 coding sequence is TGTGCCAGCAGCTCGAAGGTACAGGGGGTGGTGGCTGAAGCTTTCTTT. Translating it yields CASSSKVQGVVAEAFF. Filled out from reference TRBV5-4 and TRBJ1-1, the complete variable domain reads ETGVTQSPTHLIKTRGQQVTLRCSSQSGHNTVSWYQQALGQGPQFIFQYYREEENGRGNFPPRFSGLQFPNYSSELNVNALELDDSALYLCASSSKVQGVVAEAFFGQGTRLTVV.

This rearrangement joins TRBV18 to TRBJ1-2, with 8 positions matching TRBD1. The trim removed 3 bases at V and 5 bases at J, leaving 5 bases unmatched. Looked up from germline, CDR1 is KGHSH and CDR2 is LQKENI. CDR3 length: 14 residues. The CDR3 here is CASSPQGASYGYTF. CDR3 in DNA: TGTGCCAGCTCACCCCAGGGGGCATCGTATGGCTACACCTTC.

This clone was seen only a few times. This chain uses TRBV27 with TRBJ2-3, with TRBD1 as a possible D gene (5 bases). Germline CDR1 reads MNHEY; CDR2 reads SMNVEV (reference sequence). The CDR3 consists of 18 residues. The germline V and J ends were trimmed by 0 bases and 6 bases, with 22 bases remaining between them. The CDR3 loop reads CASSLSRAGTLYRDTQYF. The CDR3 DNA is TGTGCCAGCAGTTTATCTCGAGCAGGCACACTGTACAGGGATACGCAGTATTTT.

The chain recombines TRBV21-1 with TRBJ2-7; whether TRBD2, the table's D call, matches the DNA was not checked. TRBV21-1 is designated a pseudogene. The CDR3 totals 12 residues. CDR3: CASSGEMYEQYF. CDR3 DNA sequence: TGTGCCAGCAGCGGAGAGATGTACGAGCAGTACTTC.

This clone was seen a few times. The rearrangement joins TRBV18 to TRBJ2-3; a possible D gene is TRBD2 (6 bases). V dropped 6 bases and J dropped 2 bases, with 18 bases sitting between them. Germline V gene lookup returns CDR1 KGHSH and CDR2 LQKENI. The CDR3 has 16 amino acids. The CDR3 DNA reads as TGTGCCAGCTCCGCCCGCGACGGGGGTTTCACAGATACGCAGTATTTT. Residues: CASSARDGGFTDTQYF.

This rearrangement joins TRBV28 to TRBJ2-3; TRBD2 might be the D (5 bases). V was pared by 1 base and J by 0 bases, with 11 bases between. The CDR3 is 16 amino acids. CDR1 is MDHEN, CDR2 SYDVKM, per germline. For the CDR3, the DNA is TGTGCCAGCAGTTTATTTGTCGGGATTAGCACAGATACGCAGTATTTT. Protein product: CASSLFVGISTDTQYF. The full variable domain, its missing parts supplied by reference TRBV28 and TRBJ2-3, is DVKVTQSSRYLVKRTGEKVFLECVQDMDHENMFWYRQDPGLGLRLIYFSYDVKMKEKGDIPEGYSVSREKKERFSLILESASTNQTSMYLCASSLFVGISTDTQYFGPGTRLTVL.

The J gene is TRBJ1-2, the V gene TRBV7-8; 7 bases are shared with TRBD1. The CDR3 extends over 15 amino acids. The V and J ends lost 5 bases and 4 bases, in that order; junction bases with no gene match: 10. Germline V gives CDR1 SGHVS, CDR2 FQNEAQ. The CDR3 DNA reads TGTGCCAGCAGCGCATCCAGGGGGATCGGCTATGGCTACACCTTC. Translation: CASSASRGIGYGYTF.

This clone was observed a few times. This chain uses TRBV5-6 with TRBJ2-6, with D hard to call. This CDR3 contains 18 residues. V lost 4 bases and J 0 bases, leaving 17 bases between the germline ends. In germline, CDR1 is SGHDT, CDR2 YYEEEE. The CDR3 spells CASSGEQATYSGANVLTF. DNA of the CDR3: TGTGCCAGCAGCGGAGAACAAGCTACCTACTCTGGGGCCAACGTCCTGACTTTC. The whole variable domain, filled in from reference TRBV5-6 and TRBJ2-6, reads DAGVTQSPTHLIKTRGQQVTLRCSPKSGHDTVSWYQQALGQGPQFIFQYYEEEERQRGNFPDRFSGHQFPNYSSELNVNALLLGDSALYLCASSGEQATYSGANVLTFGAGSRLTVL.

In DNA form, the CDR3 reads TGTGCCAGCAGCGTAGGGAGCGGTTCGGATACGCAGTATTTT. Its translation is CASSVGSGSDTQYF. The chain is built from TRBV9 and TRBJ2-3; tentatively, D is TRBD2 (5 bases). V dropped 0 bases and J dropped 6 bases, with 11 bases sitting between them. CDR1 is SGDLS, CDR2 YYNGEE, per germline. The CDR3 length is 14 residues.